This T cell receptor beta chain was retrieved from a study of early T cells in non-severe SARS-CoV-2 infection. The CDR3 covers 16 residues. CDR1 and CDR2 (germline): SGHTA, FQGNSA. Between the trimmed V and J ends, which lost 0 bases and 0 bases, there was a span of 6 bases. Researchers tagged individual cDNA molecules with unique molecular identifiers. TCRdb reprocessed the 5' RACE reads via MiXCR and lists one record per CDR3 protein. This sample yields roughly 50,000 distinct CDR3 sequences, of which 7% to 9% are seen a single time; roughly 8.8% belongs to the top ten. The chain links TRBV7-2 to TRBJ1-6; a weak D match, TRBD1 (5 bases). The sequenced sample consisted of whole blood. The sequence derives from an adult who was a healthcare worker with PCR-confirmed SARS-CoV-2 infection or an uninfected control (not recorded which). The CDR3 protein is CASSLAGGSYNSPLHF. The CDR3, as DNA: TGTGCCAGCAGCTTAGCGGGGGGCTCCTATAATTCACCCCTCCACTTT.